This T cell receptor (beta chain) was retrieved from a study of cytomegalovirus exposure and HLA in healthy donors. A remark on this clone: Its antigen is not known.

The PCR had 60 Vbeta and 13 Jbeta primers. Libraries were prepared by immunoSEQ multiplex PCR; TCRdb keeps only in-frame clonotypes and omits some of them. This table holds approximately 190,000 clones, roughly 80% found once. The CDR3 spans 16 residues. The trim removed 4 bases at V and 6 bases at J, leaving 5 bases unmatched. The germline gives CDR1 SNHLY, CDR2 FYNNEI. Findings and caveats of the study: The study listed approximately 160 cytomegalovirus-associated TCR beta chains. Presence/absence analyses supposed approximately even sequencing depth among donors. Follow-up analysis later connected one missense variant in DCLRE1C with trimming of TCR beta V- and J-genes.

The sample taken for sequencing was PBMCs. The clonotype was recovered from a man between 40 and 49 years old in good health and CMV-seropositive. This rearrangement joins TRBV2 to TRBJ2-3, with 15 nucleotides matching TRBD2. The CDR3 DNA reads TGTGCCAGCAGTGGCCCGGGACTAGCGGGGGGCGATACGCAGTATTTT. It encodes CASSGPGLAGGDTQYF.